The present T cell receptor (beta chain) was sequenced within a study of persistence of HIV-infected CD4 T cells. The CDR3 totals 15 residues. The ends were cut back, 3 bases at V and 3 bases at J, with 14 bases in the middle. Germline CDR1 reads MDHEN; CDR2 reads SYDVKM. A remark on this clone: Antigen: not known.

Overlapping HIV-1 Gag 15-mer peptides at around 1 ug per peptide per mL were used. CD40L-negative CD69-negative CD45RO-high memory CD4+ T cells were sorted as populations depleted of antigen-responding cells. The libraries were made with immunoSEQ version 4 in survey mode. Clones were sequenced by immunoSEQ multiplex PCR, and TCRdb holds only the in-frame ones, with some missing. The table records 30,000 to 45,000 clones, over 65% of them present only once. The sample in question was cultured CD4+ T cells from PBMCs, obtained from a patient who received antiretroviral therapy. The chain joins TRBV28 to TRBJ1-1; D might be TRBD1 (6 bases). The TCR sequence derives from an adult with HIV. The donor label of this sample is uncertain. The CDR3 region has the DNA TGTGCCAGCAGTTTTGGTGCCGGGGGCTACACTGAAGCTTTCTTT. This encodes CASSFGAGGYTEAFF. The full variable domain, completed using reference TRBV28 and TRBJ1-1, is DVKVTQSSRYLVKRTGEKVFLECVQDMDHENMFWYRQDPGLGLRLIYFSYDVKMKEKGDIPEGYSVSREKKERFSLILESASTNQTSMYLCASSFGAGGYTEAFFGQGTRLTVV.